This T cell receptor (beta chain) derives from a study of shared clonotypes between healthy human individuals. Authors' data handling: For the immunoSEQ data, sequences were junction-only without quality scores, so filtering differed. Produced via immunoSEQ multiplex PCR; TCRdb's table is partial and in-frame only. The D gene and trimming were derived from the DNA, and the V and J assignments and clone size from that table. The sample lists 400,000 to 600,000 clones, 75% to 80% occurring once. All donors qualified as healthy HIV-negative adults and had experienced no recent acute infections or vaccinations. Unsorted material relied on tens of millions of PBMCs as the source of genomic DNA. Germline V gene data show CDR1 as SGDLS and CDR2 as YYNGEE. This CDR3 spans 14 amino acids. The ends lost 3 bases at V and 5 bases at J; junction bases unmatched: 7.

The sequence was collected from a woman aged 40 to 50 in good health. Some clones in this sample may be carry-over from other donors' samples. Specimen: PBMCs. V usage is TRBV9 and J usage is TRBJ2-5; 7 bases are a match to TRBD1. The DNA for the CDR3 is TGTGCCAGCAGCGCGGAAGGGGGCAGGGAGACCCAGTACTTC. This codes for CASSAEGGRETQYF. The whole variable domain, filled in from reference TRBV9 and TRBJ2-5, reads DSGVTQTPKHLITATGQRVTLRCSPRSGDLSVYWYQQSLDQGLQFLIQYYNGEERAKGNILERFSAQQFPDLHSELNLSSLELGDSALYFCASSAEGGRETQYFGPGTRLLVL.